This entry concerns a single T cell receptor beta chain. The target antigen is unknown. This sample stems from a study of human thymus T cells. Study results and caveats: Gene usage for V and J segments appeared biased in thymic and blood repertoires. Among unrelated individuals, related research reported thymic repertoires that overlapped highly.

Resections removed during corrective heart surgery provided the thymus tissue used. Among the donors, all were healthy Finnish infants having corrective surgery for congenital heart defects. The data were produced by immunoSEQ multiplex PCR, yet TCRdb's version contains in-frame clones alone and is incomplete. The repertoire includes 60,000 to 75,000 clones, about 95% of them detected once, and about 0.03% sits in the top ten. This CDR3 is 15 amino acids long. V dropped 9 bases and J dropped 2; count of bases not matched to a gene: 9. CDR1 is LNHNV and CDR2 is YYDKDF in the germline V gene (reference sequence).

This receptor was obtained from a girl younger than two with a congenital heart defect but otherwise immunologically healthy. The specimen was thymus tissue. The chain joins TRBV15 to TRBJ2-3; the match to TRBD1 covers 9 bases. CDR3: CATSGTGPSTDTQYF. As DNA, the CDR3 is TGTGCCACTTCCGGGACAGGGCCTTCCACAGATACGCAGTATTTT.